Below, one TCR beta chain is given with its context. Its antigen is not known. Both 60 Vbeta primers and 13 Jbeta primers went into the PCR. The repertoire was sequenced with immunoSEQ multiplex PCR; TCRdb's copy has only in-frame clones and lacks some. The sample shows 80,000 to 100,000 clones, 70% of them seen only once. The data derive from a study of cytomegalovirus exposure and HLA in healthy donors. Notes on the study in general: Later on, a genetic analysis was performed. It linked a missense variant in DCLRE1C with V- and J-gene trimming of TCR beta.

Donors had nominal health at sampling but likely had unrecorded immune exposures. The CDR3 runs 16 residues. Germline V gene sequence: CDR1 KGHSH, CDR2 LQKENI. The V and J ends lost 0 bases and 2 bases respectively, with 8 bases between them. The chain combines TRBV18 with TRBJ2-6, with D possibly TRBD1 on 6 matching bases. This TCR came from a man aged 50 to 59 in good health and CMV-seronegative. The material sequenced was PBMCs. The CDR3 coding sequence is TGTGCCAGCTCACCACCCAACAGGGCTGGGGCCAACGTCCTGACTTTC. This translates into CASSPPNRAGANVLTF.